This TCR beta chain was recorded in a study of shared clonotypes between healthy human individuals. Study in general: Three CD4 naive, three CD4 memory, two CD8 naive and one CD8 memory plate were used per donor. Study observations and caveats: Tissues were not sampled, only blood, and their repertoires likely differ.

Trimming shortened V by 0 bases and J by 4 bases, and 13 bases separated the two germline ends. The CDR3 runs to 15 residues. Germline V gene sequence: CDR1 SGHRS, CDR2 YFSETQ. As defined, naive CD8 cells were CD45RO-negative and positively selected for CCR7, with terminally differentiated effector memory CD45RA+ cells excluded. Genomic DNA belonging to each subset was distributed in equal measure over several immunoSEQ plates. Some 30,000 T cell genomes, or 200 ng DNA, went into the sorted-subset replicate PCRs. Produced via immunoSEQ multiplex PCR; TCRdb's table is partial and in-frame only. The sample lists around 610,000 clones, about 96% occurring once. Details on this clone: The antigen remains unidentified.

Sequencing used naive CD8+ T cells sorted from blood. V and J are TRBV5-1 and TRBJ1-1, with D tentatively TRBD1 (6 bases). The source of this sequence is a woman in her 30s in good health. This CDR3 is CASSLAVGGITEAFF. CDR3 in DNA: TGCGCCAGCAGCTTGGCTGTAGGGGGTATCACTGAAGCTTTCTTT.